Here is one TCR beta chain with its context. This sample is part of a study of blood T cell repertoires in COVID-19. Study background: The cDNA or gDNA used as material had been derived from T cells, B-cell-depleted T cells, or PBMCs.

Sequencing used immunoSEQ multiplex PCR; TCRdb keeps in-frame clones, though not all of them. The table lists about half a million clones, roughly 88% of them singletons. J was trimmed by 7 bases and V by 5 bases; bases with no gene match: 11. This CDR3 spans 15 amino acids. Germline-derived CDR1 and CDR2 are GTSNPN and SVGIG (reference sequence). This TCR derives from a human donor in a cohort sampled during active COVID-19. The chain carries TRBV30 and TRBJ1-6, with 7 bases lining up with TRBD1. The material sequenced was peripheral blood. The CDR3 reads CAWPTRTGQNSPLHF. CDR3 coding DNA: TGTGCCTGGCCTACTAGGACAGGCCAAAATTCACCCCTCCACTTT.